This paragraph covers one T cell receptor beta chain sequence. What antigen it recognizes has not been identified. The input lacks base qualities; no much larger clone sits a single base away. The data were taken from a study of long-term antiretroviral therapy in people with HIV (dated by TCRdb to the early 2020s). For context, the study as a whole: The earliest samples were collected about a decade before the 2015 WHO recommendation for immediate ART, when ART was typically delayed until CD4 counts fell. A retrospective serial study tested whether ART initiation and durable HIV suppression were associated with changes in peripheral blood TRB repertoire composition and diversity. A total of under 250 cryopreserved PBMC samples were contributed to the cohort by 30 adults with confirmed HIV infection, with samples collected serially over a mean of around 6 years (range 1-12). Among the approximately 30 participants with HIV, eleven to twelve were female. Test extractions of a monoclonal T-cell line alongside approximately 34 polyclonal samples showed no cross-contamination during QIAcube processing. The research as a whole found: Narrower CDR3 length ranges were observed in HIV repertoires than in controls, and an antigen-experienced repertoire with only a slight naive shift after ART was suggested by the network structure. Unsorted PBMC were profiled instead of sorted CD4+ and CD8+ T cells because pre-ART samples had limited cell numbers. Expanded TRB clones identified before ART initiation dominated the repertoire across all time points, though the dominance fluctuated and decreased in many PLHIV after ART. Because PBMC availability was limited, only the TCR beta chain was sequenced, with no alpha chain pairing. No data were available on ART adherence, viral resistance or therapy changes, limiting inferences about post-ART repertoire changes. ART initiation was associated with a significant increase in TRB diversity, but diversity stayed significantly below transplant donor controls even after long-term ART. The samples span the years 2004 to 2017, and the ART regimens used may be less effective than current regimens.

Participants were included only if at least one PBMC sample before ART initiation and at least two post-ART samples were available. Every participant with HIV received treatment in the United States of America. Before DNA extraction, cryopreserved samples of roughly 0.9-10 million PBMC were thawed and then washed. At the time of the earliest PBMC sample, participants with HIV were aged between roughly 20 and 60 years. Per participant, PBMC samples came from 1-4 timepoints prior to ART initiation and 2-8 timepoints following ART initiation, for a median of 7 samples. Serial HIV viral load, CD4+ T-cell count, ART history and demographic data were obtained for every participant. Using a Qiagen kit on a QIAcube, genomic DNA was extracted from unsorted PBMC, with samples processed in batches of 12. The immunoSEQ hsTCRB v3.0 assay was used at survey level resolution to sequence the TRB variable region. A depth of roughly 35,000-55,000 T-cell genomes per sample was targeted for TRB sequencing. Pooled TRB libraries were sequenced on an Illumina MiSeq with a v3 150-cycle kit. The study's own analysis went as follows. Repertoire analysis was performed in R inside a reproducible Nextflow workflow that covered QC, data transformation and analysis. LymphoSeq2, an R package for exploring AIRR-Seq data, was used to implement the custom analyses. A few samples that yielded fewer than 5000 total TRB sequences were excluded, so that approximately 170 HIV repertoires were analyzed. Among the roughly 200 retained HIV repertoires, approximately 59 were collected before ART initiation and 129 after ART initiation. Repertoires were downsampled to 5000 TRB nucleotide sequences, and summary statistics were averaged over 100 downsampling iterations. The analysis kept only TRB sequences whose CDR3 regions were at least seven amino acids long. Diversity was assessed using a clonality score derived from Shannon entropy and using the Gini coefficient. In repertoire networks, the top 5000 CDR3 amino acid sequences were linked whenever an edit distance of one separated two sequences. For TRB CDR3 amino acid sequences, GLIPH2 was used to predict antigen specificity groups and MHC restriction. Known CMV, EBV, HIV or tissue antigen associations were flagged by matching CDR3 amino acid sequences against VDJdb and McPAS-TCR. Pre-ART, post-ART and control groups were compared with Wilcoxon signed-rank tests and Holm-Bonferroni correction. TCRdb mirrors the immuneACCESS table, restricted to in-frame sequences. Some clones are absent from its copies; in checked studies, under half trace to an unresolved V gene, and the reason for the others is unknown. That table is the source of V, J and clone size, and D and trimming were worked out from the DNA. The table for this sample lists 20,000 to 25,000 clones; about 81% of them were counted only once. About 7.7% of the sample is held by the ten biggest clonotypes.

V drops 4 bases and J drops 2 bases, leaving 18 bases in between. According to the germline V gene, CDR1 reads LGHNA and CDR2 reads YNFKEQ. Measured from the cysteine to the phenylalanine, the CDR3 is 16 residues long. The sequence is cut down to CDR3 DNA, 48 bases in frame from base 1. Here the sequenced sample was unsorted PBMCs, taken 1.5 years after starting antiretroviral therapy. The sequence is built from TRBV4-2 and TRBJ2-7; a tentative D match to TRBD1 spans 5 bases. The origin of this receptor is a man younger than 40 with HIV. The DNA is TGTGCCAGCAGCCCGTCGTACCAAGACAGTACCTACGAGCAGTACTTC. This is translated as CASSPSYQDSTYEQYF.